Each of the 3 T cell receptor beta chains below was sequenced from the same sample in a study of T-cell reconstitution after alpha-beta-depleted transplantation in children (dated by TCRdb to about 2016). Libraries were prepared through PCR. TCRdb records Illumina HiSeq 2500 as the sequencer. TCR library preparation used molecular barcoding, with unique molecular identifiers applied to normalize quantification of the TCRbeta repertoire. TCRdb redid the processing of the public reads, applying fastp at Q25 and MiXCR, and retained in-frame beta chains. Every entry covers one CDR3 protein and lists the most common genes and DNA from its rows. The sample has a few hundred thousand distinct CDR3 sequences on record, around 27% of them singletons. The leading ten clones occupy 35% to 40% of the sample. The treatment or condition label, as the study defines it: allogeneic hematopoietic cell transplantation with graft depleted of TCRalphabeta T cells and CD19 B cells.

Source: PBMCs, taken before TCRalphabeta/CD19-depleted stem cell transplant. The receptors were gathered from a boy in the first two years of life with Wiskott-Aldrich syndrome, due to receive a stem cell transplant.

The chain couples TRBV20-1 to TRBJ2-7; 7 nucleotides match TRBD2. V trimming: 7 bases; J trimming: 4 bases; junction bases outside the gene matches: 10. Germline-derived CDR1 and CDR2 are DFQATT and SNEGSKA (reference sequence). CDR3 length: 13 residues. The CDR3 loop reads CSVRSGPLYEQYF. In DNA form, the CDR3 reads TGCAGTGTTCGTAGCGGGCCGCTGTACGAGCAGTACTTC.

J is TRBJ1-5 and V is TRBV5-4, with D possibly matching TRBD1 (5 bases). Per germline, CDR1 SGHNT and CDR2 YYREEE (reference sequence). The V gene lost 1 base and the J gene lost 0 bases, with 20 bases spanning the gap. The CDR3 covers 19 residues. CDR3: CASSLFIGTGPYSNQPQHF. In DNA, the CDR3 is TGTGCCAGCAGCTTGTTTATAGGGACTGGGCCTTATAGCAATCAGCCCCAGCATTTT.

V and J are TRBV29-1 and TRBJ1-1, with 10 positions matching TRBD1. V was pared by 5 bases and J by 6 bases, with 12 bases of the junction left unmatched. CDR3 length equals 15 residues. Germline-derived CDR1 and CDR2 are SQVTM and ANQGSEA. The CDR3 is CSVTRQGAGEAEAFF. CDR3 bases: TGCAGCGTTACTAGACAGGGGGCCGGGGAGGCTGAAGCTTTCTTT.